A single T cell receptor beta chain is shown here with its context. The data were taken from a study of control samples from healthy donors and cancer patients. TCRdb's table, derived via immunoSEQ multiplex PCR, lists solely in-frame clones and lacks some. The profile covers some 130,000 clones, with roughly 89% appearing a single time and 6% to 9.5% taken by the ten largest. Germline V gene lookup returns CDR1 SGHVS and CDR2 FNYEAQ. The CDR3 has 11 amino acids. V was pared by 4 bases and J by 6 bases, with 7 bases between. The chain carries TRBV7-6 and TRBJ2-7; D is ambiguous. The sequencing input was PBMCs. This TCR was recovered from a man aged 50 or older with head and neck cancer. In nucleotides, the CDR3 is TGTGCCAGCAGCTATGCGCTCGAGCAGTACTTC. It translates to CASSYALEQYF.